Presented here are 32 T cell receptor beta chains from one specimen sequenced in a study of OX40 agonist ivuxolimab in advanced cancers. Produced via immunoSEQ multiplex PCR; TCRdb's table is partial and in-frame only. The sample lists about 39,000 clones; roughly nine tenths were seen once. This specimen was CD4+ or CD8+ T cells sorted from blood, taken in a trial of the OX40 agonist ivuxolimab. Every receptor here comes from an adult with an advanced solid tumor such as melanoma, head and neck, liver or kidney cancer.

The chain links TRBV5-1 to TRBJ2-1; 10 nucleotides match TRBD2. The CDR3 runs 16 residues. J gave up 10 bases and V 0 bases, and 10 bases lay outside the gene matches. Germline CDR1 SGHRS, CDR2 YFSETQ. The CDR3 coding sequence is TGCGCCAGCAGCTTGGCGATGCTAGCGGGAGAGAGGGAGCAGTTCTTC. Translated, it gives CASSLAMLAGEREQFF.

The chain uses TRBV6-1 and TRBJ2-7; tentatively, D is TRBD1 (5 bases). Germline CDR1 reads MNHNS; CDR2 reads SASEGT. This CDR3 contains 15 residues. Trimming removed 6 bases from V and 3 bases from J, with 18 bases in between. CDR3 amino acids: CASSLTDLGFYEQYF. DNA for the CDR3: TGTGCCAGCAGCTTGACAGATTTGGGATTCTACGAGCAGTACTTC.

This clone was recorded once. This sequence joins TRBV6-4 and TRBJ2-1; D might be TRBD2 (5 bases). Germline CDR1 MRHNA, CDR2 SNTAGT. The length of the CDR3 is 16 residues. V gave up 0 bases and J gave up 1 base, with 10 bases separating them. The CDR3 here is CASSDSPRGSYNEQFF. The CDR3 region has the DNA TGTGCCAGCAGTGACTCGCCCCGGGGTTCCTACAATGAGCAGTTCTTC.

V usage is TRBV27 and J usage is TRBJ2-2; 7 bases fit TRBD1. Trimming at V came to 4 bases and at J to 2 bases, leaving 10 bases not matched to a gene. Germline-derived CDR1 and CDR2 are MNHEY and SMNVEV (reference sequence). The CDR3 contains 17 residues. The CDR3, as DNA: TGTGCCAGCAGTTCCCTCCCTGGACAGGCAAACACCGGGGAGCTGTTTTTT. Amino acid sequence: CASSSLPGQANTGELFF.

This clone has a handful of counts. The gene calls are TRBV4-2 and TRBJ2-7; D might be TRBD1 (6 bases). Germline lookup yields CDR1 LGHNA and CDR2 YNFKEQ. Between the trimmed V and J ends, which lost 1 base and 4 bases, there was a span of 14 bases. The CDR3 runs to 15 residues. In DNA form, the CDR3 reads TGTGCCAGCAGCCAAGGCACAGGGAAGGGATACGAGCAGTACTTC. It is translated as CASSQGTGKGYEQYF.

The V gene is TRBV28, the J gene TRBJ1-3, with 7 bases fitting TRBD1. The CDR3 sequence is 14 residues long. From germline, CDR1 is MDHEN and CDR2 SYDVKM. V shed 3 bases, J shed 4 bases, and the junction held 3 bases outside the gene matches. The CDR3 loop is CASSLTGTGNTIYF. CDR3 nucleotides: TGTGCCAGCAGTTTGACAGGGACGGGAAACACCATATATTTT.

V usage is TRBV5-1 and J usage is TRBJ2-3; D possibly corresponds to TRBD2 (6 bases). With 2 bases removed from V and 2 bases from J, the gap between germline ends came to 12 bases. Germline V gives CDR1 SGHRS, CDR2 YFSETQ. This CDR3 comprises 15 residues. The CDR3 reads CASSLVAESTDTQYF. The CDR3 coding sequence is TGCGCCAGCAGCTTAGTAGCGGAATCCACAGATACGCAGTATTTT.

The chain links TRBV27 to TRBJ2-7; D is undetermined. Germline values: CDR1 MNHEY, CDR2 SMNVEV (reference sequence). This CDR3 has 11 amino acids. V shed 8 bases and J shed 5 bases, with 10 bases lying between them. For the CDR3, the DNA is TGTGCCAGCTCCCGAGGTGACGAGCAGTACTTC. It encodes CASSRGDEQYF.

The chain uses TRBV7-6 and TRBJ2-7; D is unresolved. Trimming took 2 bases from V and 2 from J, leaving 7 bases between them. The CDR3 totals 13 residues. The germline V gene encodes CDR1 SGHVS and CDR2 FNYEAQ. CDR3 region: CASSLTDAYEQYF. CDR3 DNA: TGTGCCAGCAGCTTAACGGACGCCTACGAGCAGTACTTC.

This clone was recorded once. Additional DNA sequences in this sample encode the identical CDR3. This sequence joins TRBV5-1 and TRBJ2-7; maybe TRBD2 (5 bases). The V and J ends lost 1 base and 0 bases respectively, with 11 bases between them. This CDR3 contains 15 residues. Germline V lookup: CDR1 SGHRS, CDR2 YFSETQ. CDR3 nucleotides: TGCGCCAGCAGCTTGACGGGCGGAGGCTCCTACGAGCAGTACTTC. This translates into CASSLTGGGSYEQYF.

J is TRBJ1-1 and V is TRBV5-5; D not certain. The CDR3 has 13 amino acids. Trimming stripped 5 bases from V and 4 bases from J, with 12 bases between. CDR1 and CDR2 (germline): SGHKS, YYEKEE (reference sequence). The chain's CDR3 is CASSVGVGTEAFF. For the CDR3, the DNA is TGTGCCAGCAGTGTCGGGGTCGGCACTGAAGCTTTCTTT.

This rearrangement joins TRBV9 to TRBJ2-5; tentative D call: TRBD2 (5 bases). The CDR3 loop spans 13 amino acids. Deletions cut 4 bases from V and 2 bases from J, with 9 bases between. Germline values: CDR1 SGDLS, CDR2 YYNGEE. As DNA, the CDR3 is TGTGCCAGCAGCCCCCCGGGGCAAGAGACCCAGTACTTC. Residues: CASSPPGQETQYF.

The genes are TRBV30 and TRBJ2-7, with D perhaps matching TRBD2 (5 bases). There are 13 residues in the CDR3. V was clipped by 2 bases and J by 3 bases, with 11 bases between them. The germline gives CDR1 GTSNPN, CDR2 SVGIG (reference sequence). CDR3 in DNA: TGTGCCTGGAGTCGGGGATTATACTACGAGCAGTACTTC. It encodes CAWSRGLYYEQYF.

The genes are TRBV13 and TRBJ2-7, with D uncertain. CDR3 length: 16 residues. Per the germline V gene, CDR1 is PRHDT and CDR2 is FYEKMQ (reference sequence). Between the trimmed V and J ends, which lost 4 bases and 3 bases, there was a span of 19 bases. This chain's CDR3 is CASSSRTTSVYYEQYF. The DNA of the CDR3 is TGTGCCAGCAGCTCACGGACGACATCCGTTTACTACGAGCAGTACTTC.

This chain links TRBV19 with TRBJ2-7; 7 bases match TRBD2. V shed 4 bases, J shed 0 bases, and the junction held 6 bases outside the gene matches. The CDR3 has 15 amino acids. Germline CDR1 is LNHDA and CDR2 is SQIVND (reference sequence). CDR3 sequence reads: CASSSGGLSSYEQYF. For the CDR3, the DNA is TGTGCCAGTAGTAGCGGGGGACTAAGCTCCTACGAGCAGTACTTC.

With regard to this clone: At the DNA level, this CDR3 is encoded by other sequences in the same sample as well. The genes are TRBV11-2 and TRBJ2-1; D gene unclear. This CDR3 has 13 residues. Germline loops: CDR1 SGHAT, CDR2 FQNNGV. Trimming left V 1 base short and J 3 bases short, with 4 bases between. In nucleotides, the CDR3 is TGTGCCAGCAGCTTAGGGGGCTACAATGAGCAGTTCTTC. Protein product: CASSLGGYNEQFF.

This sequence joins TRBV28 and TRBJ1-1; unclear D gene. The CDR3 sequence is 13 residues long. Per germline, CDR1 MDHEN and CDR2 SYDVKM. V was shortened by 7 bases and J by 1 base, with 10 bases between the two germline ends. CDR3 coding DNA: TGTGCCAGCATCCCCGTGCAGAACACTGAAGCTTTCTTT. Residues: CASIPVQNTEAFF.

This chain links TRBV15 with TRBJ2-1, with D possibly being TRBD2 (6 bases). Trimming removed 4 bases at V and 5 bases at J, with 12 bases between. This CDR3 has 14 amino acids. Germline loops: CDR1 LNHNV, CDR2 YYDKDF (reference sequence). The CDR3 DNA reads as TGTGCCACCAGCAACCGGGACTTTGACAATGAGCAGTTCTTC. It encodes CATSNRDFDNEQFF.

The chain combines TRBV19 with TRBJ2-1, with 11 bases matching TRBD2. Germline-derived CDR1 and CDR2 are LNHDA and SQIVND (reference sequence). The CDR3 extends over 15 amino acids. V was clipped by 6 bases and J by 9 bases; unmatched bases: 10. In DNA, the CDR3 is TGTGCCAGTAGACTAGCGGGAGCTGGCTTGAGTGAGCAGTTCTTC. This sequence encodes CASRLAGAGLSEQFF.

This clone was found once. V usage is TRBV27 and J usage is TRBJ2-1, with TRBD2 matching 7 bases. From germline, CDR1 is MNHEY and CDR2 SMNVEV (reference sequence). The CDR3 totals 13 residues. Trimming removed 5 bases from V and 5 bases from J; junction bases left unmatched: 3. The CDR3 reads CASSPTSHNEQFF. The CDR3 bases are TGTGCCAGCAGTCCGACTAGCCACAATGAGCAGTTCTTC.

This clone was counted a single time. The gene calls are TRBV27 and TRBJ2-1, with D perhaps matching TRBD2 (5 bases). The CDR3 covers 15 residues. CDR1 is MNHEY and CDR2 is SMNVEV in the germline V gene (reference sequence). V was clipped by 3 bases and J by 0 bases, with 9 bases between them. The chain's CDR3 is CASSLSGSSYNEQFF. The CDR3 bases are TGTGCCAGCAGTTTGTCGGGGAGCTCCTACAATGAGCAGTTCTTC.

Concerning this clone: The sample holds other DNA sequences that translate to the same CDR3. CDR3 coding DNA: TGCGCCAGCAGCCAAGAGACGGGGCCCTACAATGAGCAGTTCTTC. Protein product: CASSQETGPYNEQFF. The chain is built from TRBV4-3 and TRBJ2-1, with D tentatively TRBD1 or TRBD2 (5 bases each). The CDR3 is made up of 15 amino acids. Looked up from germline, CDR1 is LGHNA and CDR2 is YSLEER. V gave up 0 bases and J gave up 2 bases, with 8 bases separating them.

V is TRBV5-4 and J is TRBJ2-3; TRBD2 matches at 9 bases. The V and J ends lost 6 bases and 7 bases, in that order; junction bases with no gene match: 12. CDR1 is SGHNT, CDR2 YYREEE, per germline (reference sequence). This CDR3 is built from 15 residues. CDR3 residues: CASNTGTSPGNTQYF. The CDR3 DNA sequence: TGTGCCAGCAACACCGGGACTAGCCCAGGCAATACGCAGTATTTT.

The V call is TRBV7-8, the J call TRBJ2-5; D is unresolved. Germline CDR1 and CDR2: SGHVS and FQNEAQ. This CDR3 is built from 15 residues. With 4 bases removed from V and 5 bases from J, the gap between germline ends came to 17 bases. CDR3 DNA: TGTGCCAGCAGCTCAGAGTCAGTGTTGATCGAGACCCAGTACTTC. This codes for CASSSESVLIETQYF.

V and J are TRBV19 and TRBJ2-7; perhaps D is TRBD1 or TRBD2 (5 bases each). The germline V and J ends were trimmed by 5 bases and 3 bases, with 14 bases remaining between them. CDR3 length equals 14 residues. CDR1 and CDR2 (germline): LNHDA, SQIVND (reference sequence). The CDR3 protein is CASSAGTVGYEQYF. In nucleotides, the CDR3 is TGTGCCAGTAGTGCCGGGACGGTAGGCTACGAGCAGTACTTC.

This chain connects TRBV4-1 to TRBJ2-5; unclear D gene. CDR1 and CDR2 from the germline V gene are MGHRA and YSYEKL. Between the trimmed V and J ends, which lost 1 base and 7 bases, there was a span of 13 bases. The CDR3 is made up of 14 amino acids. The CDR3 is CASSQAFTLGTQYF. In nucleotides, the CDR3 is TGCGCCAGCAGCCAAGCATTCACCTTGGGGACCCAGTACTTC.

The gene calls are TRBV9 and TRBJ2-1; D is perhaps TRBD1 or TRBD2 (5 bases each). Germline assignment: CDR1 SGDLS and CDR2 YYNGEE. V was trimmed by 3 bases and J by 4 bases, leaving 11 bases between them. This CDR3 is built from 14 residues. CDR3: CASSDGTQYNEQFF. The CDR3 region has the DNA TGTGCCAGCAGCGACGGGACGCAATACAATGAGCAGTTCTTC.

V and J are TRBV6-5 and TRBJ2-3, with TRBD2 identical over 7 bases. J lost 3 bases, V lost 2 bases, and 2 bases had no gene match. CDR3 length: 14 residues. The V gene's germline CDR1 is MNHEY and CDR2 SVGAGI. As DNA, the CDR3 is TGTGCCAGCAGTTACGGGGGGGGAACAGATACGCAGTATTTT. Its protein is CASSYGGGTDTQYF.

The chain has TRBV4-3 and TRBJ2-7; TRBD1 aligns across 8 bases. J gave up 3 bases and V 1 base, and 8 bases lay outside the gene matches. CDR3 length: 16 amino acids. Looked up from germline, CDR1 is LGHNA and CDR2 is YSLEER. The CDR3 coding sequence is TGCGCCAGCAGCCAAGTATCAGGGGGCTACTTCTACGAGCAGTACTTC. Translated: CASSQVSGGYFYEQYF.

Concerning this clone: Relative to the germline gene, one junction end is altered; a read error may explain this. V gene TRBV7-7 combines with J gene TRBJ2-7; TRBD1 aligns across 7 bases. Germline CDR1 reads SSHAT; CDR2 reads FNYEAQ (reference sequence). There are 13 residues in the CDR3. The CDR3 loop reads CASSLGQNYEQYF. The CDR3 DNA follows: TGTGCTAGCAGCTTGGGACAGAATTACGAGCAGTACTTC.

The genes are TRBV6-5 and TRBJ2-5; TRBD2 matches at 13 bases. The germline V gene encodes CDR1 MNHEY and CDR2 SVGAGI. This CDR3 is 14 amino acids long. The V and J ends lost 4 bases and 5 bases, in that order; junction bases with no gene match: 1. The CDR3 DNA follows: TGTGCCAGCAGTTGGACTAGCGGGAGTGAGACCCAGTACTTC. Encoded protein: CASSWTSGSETQYF.

The rearrangement uses TRBV4-1 and TRBJ2-3; D tentatively fits TRBD1 or TRBD2 (7 bases each). V gave up 3 bases and J gave up 5 bases, with 15 bases separating them. Germline V CDR1 and CDR2: MGHRA, YSYEKL. CDR3 length: 15 residues. CDR3 amino acids: CASSQRPGGVDTQYF. The CDR3 DNA reads TGCGCCAGCAGCCAGAGACCAGGGGGGGTAGATACGCAGTATTTT.